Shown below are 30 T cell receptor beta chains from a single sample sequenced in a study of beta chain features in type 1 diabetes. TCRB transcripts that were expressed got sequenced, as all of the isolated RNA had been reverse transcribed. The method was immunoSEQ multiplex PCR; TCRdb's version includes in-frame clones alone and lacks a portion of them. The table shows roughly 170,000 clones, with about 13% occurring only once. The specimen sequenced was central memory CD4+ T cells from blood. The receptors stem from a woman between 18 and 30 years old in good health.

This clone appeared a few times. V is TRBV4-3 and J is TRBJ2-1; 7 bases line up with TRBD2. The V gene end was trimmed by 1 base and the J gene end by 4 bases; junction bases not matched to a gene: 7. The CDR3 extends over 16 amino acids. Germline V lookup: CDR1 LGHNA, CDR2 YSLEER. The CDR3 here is CASSQVGRGSYNEQFF. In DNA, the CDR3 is TGCGCCAGCAGCCAAGTGGGGAGGGGATCATACAATGAGCAGTTCTTC.

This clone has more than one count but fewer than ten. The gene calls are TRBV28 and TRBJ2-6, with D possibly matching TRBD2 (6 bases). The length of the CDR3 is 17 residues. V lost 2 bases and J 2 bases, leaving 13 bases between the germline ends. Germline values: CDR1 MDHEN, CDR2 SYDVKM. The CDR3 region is CASSLGGIITGANVLTF. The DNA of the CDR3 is TGTGCCAGCAGTTTAGGGGGGATAATAACTGGGGCCAACGTCCTGACTTTC.

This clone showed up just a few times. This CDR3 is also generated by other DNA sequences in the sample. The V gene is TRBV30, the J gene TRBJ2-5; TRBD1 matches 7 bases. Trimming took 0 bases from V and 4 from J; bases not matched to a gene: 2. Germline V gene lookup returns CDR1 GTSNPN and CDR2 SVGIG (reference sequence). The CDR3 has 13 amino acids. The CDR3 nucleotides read TGTGCCTGGAGTGTACAGGGGAGAGAGACCCAGTACTTC. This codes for CAWSVQGRETQYF.

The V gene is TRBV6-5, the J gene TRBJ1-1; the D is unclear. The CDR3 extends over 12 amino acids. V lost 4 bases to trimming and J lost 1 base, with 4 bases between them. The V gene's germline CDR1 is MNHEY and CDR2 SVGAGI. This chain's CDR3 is CASSSGNTEAFF. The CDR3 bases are TGTGCCAGCAGTTCAGGGAACACTGAAGCTTTCTTT.

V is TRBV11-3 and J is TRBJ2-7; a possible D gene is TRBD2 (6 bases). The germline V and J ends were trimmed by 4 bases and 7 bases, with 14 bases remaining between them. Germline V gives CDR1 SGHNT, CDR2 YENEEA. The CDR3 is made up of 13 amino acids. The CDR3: CASSSTPAGEQYF. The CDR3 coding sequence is TGTGCCAGCAGCTCAACGCCGGCGGGAGAGCAGTACTTC.

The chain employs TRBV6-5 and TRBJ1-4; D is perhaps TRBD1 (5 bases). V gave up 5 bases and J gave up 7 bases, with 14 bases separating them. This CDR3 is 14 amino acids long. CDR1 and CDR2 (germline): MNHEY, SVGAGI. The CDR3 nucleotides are TGTGCCAGCAGTCCGACAGTCGGTGGTGAAAAACTGTTTTTT. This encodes CASSPTVGGEKLFF.

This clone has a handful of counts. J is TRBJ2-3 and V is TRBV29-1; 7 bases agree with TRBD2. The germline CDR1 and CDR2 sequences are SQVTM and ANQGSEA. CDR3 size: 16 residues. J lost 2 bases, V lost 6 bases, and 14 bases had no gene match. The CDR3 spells CSVVGSWRGNTDTQYF. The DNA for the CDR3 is TGCAGCGTAGTCGGGTCTTGGCGGGGGAACACAGATACGCAGTATTTT.

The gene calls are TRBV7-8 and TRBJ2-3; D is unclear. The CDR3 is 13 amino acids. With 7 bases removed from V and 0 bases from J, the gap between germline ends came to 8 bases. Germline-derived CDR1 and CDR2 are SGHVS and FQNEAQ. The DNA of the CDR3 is TGTGCCAGCAACGCAGTCAGCACAGATACGCAGTATTTT. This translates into CASNAVSTDTQYF.

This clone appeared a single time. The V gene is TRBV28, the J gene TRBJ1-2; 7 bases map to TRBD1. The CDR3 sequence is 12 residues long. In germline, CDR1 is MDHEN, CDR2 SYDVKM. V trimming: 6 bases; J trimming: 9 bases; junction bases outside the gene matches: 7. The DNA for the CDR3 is TGTGCCAGCAGCCTCAGGGACAGAAGCTACACCTTC. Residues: CASSLRDRSYTF.

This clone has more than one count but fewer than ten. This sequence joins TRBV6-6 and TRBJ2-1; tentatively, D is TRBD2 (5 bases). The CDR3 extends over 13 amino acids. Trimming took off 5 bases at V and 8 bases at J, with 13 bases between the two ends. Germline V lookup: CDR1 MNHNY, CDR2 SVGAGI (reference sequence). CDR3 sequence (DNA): TGTGCCAGCAGTAGTTCAGGAGGCGATGAGCAGTTCTTC. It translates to CASSSSGGDEQFF.

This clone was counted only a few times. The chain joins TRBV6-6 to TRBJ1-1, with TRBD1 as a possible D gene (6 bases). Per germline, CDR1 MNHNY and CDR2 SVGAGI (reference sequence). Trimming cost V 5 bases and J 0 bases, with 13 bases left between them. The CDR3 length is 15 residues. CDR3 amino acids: CASSDPGHMNTEAFF. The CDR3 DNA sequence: TGTGCCAGCAGTGACCCGGGACATATGAACACTGAAGCTTTCTTT.

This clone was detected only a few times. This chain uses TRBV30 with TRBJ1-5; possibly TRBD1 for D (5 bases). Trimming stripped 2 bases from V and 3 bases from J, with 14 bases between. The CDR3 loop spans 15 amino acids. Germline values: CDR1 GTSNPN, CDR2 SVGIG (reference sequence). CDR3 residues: CAWSSGQALNQPQHF. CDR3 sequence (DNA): TGTGCCTGGAGTTCAGGGCAGGCCCTCAATCAGCCCCAGCATTTT.

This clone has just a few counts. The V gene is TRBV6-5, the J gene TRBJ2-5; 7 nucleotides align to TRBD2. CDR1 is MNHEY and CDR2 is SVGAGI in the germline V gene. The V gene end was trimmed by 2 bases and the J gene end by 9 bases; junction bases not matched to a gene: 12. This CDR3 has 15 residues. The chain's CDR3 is CASSYMASGQSSQYF. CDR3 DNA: TGTGCCAGCAGTTACATGGCTAGCGGCCAGAGCTCCCAGTACTTC.

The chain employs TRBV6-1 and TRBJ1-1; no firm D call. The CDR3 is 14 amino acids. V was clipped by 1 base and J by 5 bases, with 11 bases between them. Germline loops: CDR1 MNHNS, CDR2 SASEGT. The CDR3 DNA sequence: TGTGCCAGCAGTGAAGTCATTCCGGGGACTGAAGCTTTCTTT. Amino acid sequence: CASSEVIPGTEAFF.

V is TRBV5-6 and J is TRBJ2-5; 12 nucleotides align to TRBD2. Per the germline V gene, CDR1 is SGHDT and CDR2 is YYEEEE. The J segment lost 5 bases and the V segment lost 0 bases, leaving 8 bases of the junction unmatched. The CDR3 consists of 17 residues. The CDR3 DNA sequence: TGTGCCAGCAGCTTGGTGGCTAGCGGGAGGGCCGGGGAGACCCAGTACTTC. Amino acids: CASSLVASGRAGETQYF.

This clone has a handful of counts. The CDR3 region is CASSQDWATLTYYGYTF. CDR3 nucleotide sequence: TGCGCCAGCAGCCAAGATTGGGCCACGCTTACCTACTATGGCTACACCTTC. V gene TRBV4-3 combines with J gene TRBJ1-2; D is uncertain. The CDR3 is 17 residues long. V lost 0 bases to trimming and J lost 3 bases, with 17 bases between them. Germline CDR1 LGHNA, CDR2 YSLEER.

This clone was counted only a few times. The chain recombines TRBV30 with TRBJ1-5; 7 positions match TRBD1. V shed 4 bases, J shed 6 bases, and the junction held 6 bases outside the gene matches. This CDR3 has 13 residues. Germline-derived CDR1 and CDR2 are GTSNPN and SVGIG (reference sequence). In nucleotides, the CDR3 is TGTGCCTGGACCTCACAGGGGACTCAGCCCCAGCATTTT. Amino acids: CAWTSQGTQPQHF. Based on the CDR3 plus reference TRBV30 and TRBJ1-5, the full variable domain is SQTIHQWPATLVQPVGSPLSLECTVEGTSNPNLYWYRQAAGRGLQLLFYSVGIGQISSEVPQNLSASRPQDRQFILSSKKLLLSDSGFYLCAWTSQGTQPQHFGDGTRLSIL.

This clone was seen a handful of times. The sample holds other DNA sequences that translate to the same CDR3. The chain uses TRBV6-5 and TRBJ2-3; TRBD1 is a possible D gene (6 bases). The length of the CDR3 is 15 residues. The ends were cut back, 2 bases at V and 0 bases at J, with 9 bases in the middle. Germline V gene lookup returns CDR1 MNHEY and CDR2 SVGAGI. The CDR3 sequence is CASSYLGQSTDTQYF. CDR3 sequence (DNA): TGTGCCAGCAGTTACCTTGGACAGAGCACAGATACGCAGTATTTT.

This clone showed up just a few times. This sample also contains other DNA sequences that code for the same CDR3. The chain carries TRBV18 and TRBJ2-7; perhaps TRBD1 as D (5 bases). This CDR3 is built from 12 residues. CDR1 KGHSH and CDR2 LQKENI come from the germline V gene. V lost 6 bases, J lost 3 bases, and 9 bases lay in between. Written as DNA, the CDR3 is TGTGCCAGCTCGCCTACAGGCTACGAGCAGTACTTC. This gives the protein CASSPTGYEQYF.

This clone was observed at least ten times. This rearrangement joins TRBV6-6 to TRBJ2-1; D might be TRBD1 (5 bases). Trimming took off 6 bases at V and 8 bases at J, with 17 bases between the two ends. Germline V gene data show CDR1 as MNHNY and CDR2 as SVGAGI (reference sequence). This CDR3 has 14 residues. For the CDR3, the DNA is TGTGCCAGCAGGTTACTGGGTGGGGCGGATGAGCAGTTCTTC. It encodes CASRLLGGADEQFF.

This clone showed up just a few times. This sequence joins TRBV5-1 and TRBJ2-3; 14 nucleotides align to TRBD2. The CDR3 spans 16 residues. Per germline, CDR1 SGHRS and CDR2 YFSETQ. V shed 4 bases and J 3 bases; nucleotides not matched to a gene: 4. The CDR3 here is CASSEGTSGSTDTQYF. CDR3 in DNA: TGCGCCAGCAGCGAAGGGACTAGCGGGAGTACAGATACGCAGTATTTT. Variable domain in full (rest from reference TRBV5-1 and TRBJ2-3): KAGVTQTPRYLIKTRGQQVTLSCSPISGHRSVSWYQQTPGQGLQFLFEYFSETQRNKGNFPGRFSGRQFSNSRSEMNVSTLELGDSALYLCASSEGTSGSTDTQYFGPGTRLTVL.

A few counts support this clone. The CDR3 coding sequence is TGCAGCGTTTCAGCGAGCTCCTACGAGCAGTACTTC. Amino acids: CSVSASSYEQYF. The rearrangement uses TRBV29-1 and TRBJ2-7, with unresolved D. The germline V and J ends were trimmed by 5 bases and 0 bases, with 8 bases remaining between them. The length of the CDR3 is 12 residues. Germline V gene lookup returns CDR1 SQVTM and CDR2 ANQGSEA.

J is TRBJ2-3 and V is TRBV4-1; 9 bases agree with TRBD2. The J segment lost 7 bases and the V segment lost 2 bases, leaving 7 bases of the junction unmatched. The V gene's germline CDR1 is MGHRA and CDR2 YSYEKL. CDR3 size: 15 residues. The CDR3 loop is CASSQTPAGGYTQYF. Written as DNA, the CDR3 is TGCGCCAGCAGCCAAACCCCTGCGGGAGGGTATACGCAGTATTTT.

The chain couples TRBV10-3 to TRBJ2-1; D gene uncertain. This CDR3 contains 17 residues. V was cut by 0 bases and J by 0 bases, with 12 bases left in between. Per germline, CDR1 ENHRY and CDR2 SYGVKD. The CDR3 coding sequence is TGTGCCATCAGTGAGTCCTTAGCCCGTAGCTCCTACAATGAGCAGTTCTTC. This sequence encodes CAISESLARSSYNEQFF.

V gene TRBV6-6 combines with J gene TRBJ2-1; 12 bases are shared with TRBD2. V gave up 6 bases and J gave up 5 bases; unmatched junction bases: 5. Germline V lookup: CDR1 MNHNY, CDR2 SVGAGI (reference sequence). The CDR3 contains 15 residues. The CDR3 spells CASSTSGRPHNEQFF. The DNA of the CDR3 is TGTGCCAGCAGCACTAGCGGGAGGCCCCACAATGAGCAGTTCTTC.

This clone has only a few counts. Written as DNA, the CDR3 is TGTGCCAGCAGCTTACGGGGAGGTCGCGCTGGAAACACCATATATTTT. Translating gives CASSLRGGRAGNTIYF. The V gene is TRBV7-3, the J gene TRBJ1-3; D is uncertain. The CDR3 totals 16 residues. Germline V lookup: CDR1 SGHTA, CDR2 FQGTGA. The V end lost 2 bases, the J end lost 2 bases, and 13 bases lay between the germline ends.

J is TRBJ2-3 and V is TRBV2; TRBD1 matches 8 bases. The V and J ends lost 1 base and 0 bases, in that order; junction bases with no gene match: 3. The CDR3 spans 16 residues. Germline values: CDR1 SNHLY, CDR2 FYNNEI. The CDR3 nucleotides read TGTGCCAGCAGTGAAGAGGACAGGGATAGCACAGATACGCAGTATTTT. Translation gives CASSEEDRDSTDTQYF.

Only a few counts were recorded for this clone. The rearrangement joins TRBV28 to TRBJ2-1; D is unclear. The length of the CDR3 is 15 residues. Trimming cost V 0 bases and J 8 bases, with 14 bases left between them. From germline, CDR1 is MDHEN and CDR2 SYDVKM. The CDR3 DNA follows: TGTGCCAGCAGTTTATGGGCACTAAATCATCATGAGCAGTTCTTC. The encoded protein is CASSLWALNHHEQFF.

The CDR3, as DNA: TGCGCCAGCAGCTTGTTGGTCAGTGGGCCCTTCACTGAAGCTTTCTTT. This translates into CASSLLVSGPFTEAFF. The rearrangement uses TRBV5-1 and TRBJ1-1; D is unresolved. Germline loops: CDR1 SGHRS, CDR2 YFSETQ. This CDR3 contains 16 residues. The V and J ends lost 1 base and 4 bases respectively, with 17 bases between them.

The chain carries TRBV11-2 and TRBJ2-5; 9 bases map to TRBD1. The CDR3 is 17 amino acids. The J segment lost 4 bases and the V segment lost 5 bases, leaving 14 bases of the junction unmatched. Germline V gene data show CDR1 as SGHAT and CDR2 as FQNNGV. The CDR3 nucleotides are TGTGCCAGCAGCCCCCTCGGTCGGGACAGGGTGGGAGAGACCCAGTACTTC. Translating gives CASSPLGRDRVGETQYF. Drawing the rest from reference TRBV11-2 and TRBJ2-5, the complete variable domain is EAGVAQSPRYKIIEKRQSVAFWCNPISGHATLYWYQQILGQGPKLLIQFQNNGVVDDSQLPKDRFSAERLKGVDSTLKIQPAKLEDSAVYLCASSPLGRDRVGETQYFGPGTRLLVL.